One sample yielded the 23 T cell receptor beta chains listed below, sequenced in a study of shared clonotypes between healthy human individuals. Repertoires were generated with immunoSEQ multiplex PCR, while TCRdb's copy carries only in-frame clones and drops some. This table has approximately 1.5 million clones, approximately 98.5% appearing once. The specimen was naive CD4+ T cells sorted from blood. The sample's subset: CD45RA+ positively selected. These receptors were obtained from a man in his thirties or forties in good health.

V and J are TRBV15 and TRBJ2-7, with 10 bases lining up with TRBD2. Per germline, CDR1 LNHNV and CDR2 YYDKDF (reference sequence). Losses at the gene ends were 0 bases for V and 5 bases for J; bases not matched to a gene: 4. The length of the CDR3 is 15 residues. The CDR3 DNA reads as TGTGCCACCAGCAGAGAGGGACTAGCGTATCACGAGCAGTACTTC. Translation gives CATSREGLAYHEQYF.

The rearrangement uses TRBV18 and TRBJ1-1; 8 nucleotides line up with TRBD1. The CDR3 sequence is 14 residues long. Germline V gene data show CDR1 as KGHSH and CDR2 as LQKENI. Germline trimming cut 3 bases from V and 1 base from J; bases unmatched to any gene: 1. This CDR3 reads CASSPGQENTEAFF. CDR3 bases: TGTGCCAGCTCACCGGGACAGGAGAACACTGAAGCTTTCTTT. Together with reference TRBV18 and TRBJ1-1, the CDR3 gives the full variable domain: NAGVMQNPRHLVRRRGQEARLRCSPMKGHSHVYWYRQLPEEGLKFMVYLQKENIIDESGMPKERFSAEFPKEGPSILRIQQVVRGDSAAYFCASSPGQENTEAFFGQGTRLTVV.

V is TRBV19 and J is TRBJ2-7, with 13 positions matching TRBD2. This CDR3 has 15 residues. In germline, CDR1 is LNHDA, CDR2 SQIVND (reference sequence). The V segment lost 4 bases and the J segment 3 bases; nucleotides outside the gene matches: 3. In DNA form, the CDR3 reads TGTGCCAGTAGTACGAGACTAGCGGGAGGCTACGAGCAGTACTTC. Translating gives CASSTRLAGGYEQYF.

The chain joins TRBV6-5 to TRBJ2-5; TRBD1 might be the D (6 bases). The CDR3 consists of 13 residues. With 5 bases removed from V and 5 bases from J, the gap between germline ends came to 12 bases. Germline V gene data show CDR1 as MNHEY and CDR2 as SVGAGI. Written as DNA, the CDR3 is TGTGCCAGCAGTCCCCAGGGGCGGGAGACCCAGTACTTC. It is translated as CASSPQGRETQYF.

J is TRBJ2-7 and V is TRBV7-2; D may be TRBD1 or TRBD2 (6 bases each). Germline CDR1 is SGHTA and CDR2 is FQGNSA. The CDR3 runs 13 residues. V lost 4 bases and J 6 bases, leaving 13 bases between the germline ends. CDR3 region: CASSWQGRREQYF. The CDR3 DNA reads TGTGCCAGCAGCTGGCAGGGGAGGCGCGAGCAGTACTTC. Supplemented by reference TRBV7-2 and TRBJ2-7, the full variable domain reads GAGVSQSPSNKVTEKGKDVELRCDPISGHTALYWYRQSLGQGLEFLIYFQGNSAPDKSGLPSDRFSAERTGGSVSTLTIQRTQQEDSAVYLCASSWQGRREQYFGPGTRLTVT.

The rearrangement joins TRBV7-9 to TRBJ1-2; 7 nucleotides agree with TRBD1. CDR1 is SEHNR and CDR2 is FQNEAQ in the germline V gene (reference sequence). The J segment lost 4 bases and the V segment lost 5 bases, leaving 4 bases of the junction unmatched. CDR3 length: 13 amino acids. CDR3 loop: CASSRRQGYGYTF. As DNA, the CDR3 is TGTGCCAGCAGCCGTCGACAGGGCTATGGCTACACCTTC.

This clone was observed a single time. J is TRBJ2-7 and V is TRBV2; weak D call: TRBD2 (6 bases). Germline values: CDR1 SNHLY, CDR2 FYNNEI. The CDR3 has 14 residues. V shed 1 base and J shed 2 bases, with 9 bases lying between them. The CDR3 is CASSEGGGTYEQYF. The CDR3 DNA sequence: TGTGCCAGCAGTGAAGGGGGAGGAACCTACGAGCAGTACTTC. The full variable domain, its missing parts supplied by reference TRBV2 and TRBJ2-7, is EPEVTQTPSHQVTQMGQEVILRCVPISNHLYFYWYRQILGQKVEFLVSFYNNEISEKSEIFDDQFSVERPDGSNFTLKIRSTKLEDSAMYFCASSEGGGTYEQYFGPGTRLTVT.

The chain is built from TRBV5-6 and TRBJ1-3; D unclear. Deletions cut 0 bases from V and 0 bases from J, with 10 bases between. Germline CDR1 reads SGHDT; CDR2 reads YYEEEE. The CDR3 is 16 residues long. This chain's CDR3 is CASSLARFTSGNTIYF. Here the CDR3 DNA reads TGTGCCAGCAGCTTGGCTCGGTTCACCTCTGGAAACACCATATATTTT.

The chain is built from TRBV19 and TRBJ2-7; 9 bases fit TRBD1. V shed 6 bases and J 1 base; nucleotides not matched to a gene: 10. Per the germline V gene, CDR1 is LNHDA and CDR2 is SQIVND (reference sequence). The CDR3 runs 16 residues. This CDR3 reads CASSRPGQGSSYEQYF. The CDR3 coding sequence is TGTGCCAGTAGCCGACCGGGACAGGGTTCATCCTACGAGCAGTACTTC. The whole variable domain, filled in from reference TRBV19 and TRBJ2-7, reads DGGITQSPKYLFRKEGQNVTLSCEQNLNHDAMYWYRQDPGQGLRLIYYSQIVNDFQKGDIAEGYSVSREKKESFPLTVTSAQKNPTAFYLCASSRPGQGSSYEQYFGPGTRLTVT.

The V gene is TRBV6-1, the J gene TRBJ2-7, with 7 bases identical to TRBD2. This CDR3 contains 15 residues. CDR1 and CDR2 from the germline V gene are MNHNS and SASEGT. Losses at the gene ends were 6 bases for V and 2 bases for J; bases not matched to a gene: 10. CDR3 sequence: CASSFGDYPTYEQYF. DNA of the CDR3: TGTGCCAGCAGCTTCGGGGACTACCCGACCTACGAGCAGTACTTC.

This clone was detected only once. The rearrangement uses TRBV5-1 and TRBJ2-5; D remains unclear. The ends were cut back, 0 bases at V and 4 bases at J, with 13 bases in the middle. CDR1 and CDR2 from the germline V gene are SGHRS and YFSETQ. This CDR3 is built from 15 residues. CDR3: CASSLVGQLGETQYF. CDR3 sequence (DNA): TGCGCCAGCAGCTTGGTAGGTCAGCTTGGAGAGACCCAGTACTTC.

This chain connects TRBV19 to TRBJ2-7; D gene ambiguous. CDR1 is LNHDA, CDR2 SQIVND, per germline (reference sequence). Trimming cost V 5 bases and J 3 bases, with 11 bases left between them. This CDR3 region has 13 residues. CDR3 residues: CASSVLPFYEQYF. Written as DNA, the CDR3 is TGTGCCAGTAGTGTCCTACCCTTCTACGAGCAGTACTTC.

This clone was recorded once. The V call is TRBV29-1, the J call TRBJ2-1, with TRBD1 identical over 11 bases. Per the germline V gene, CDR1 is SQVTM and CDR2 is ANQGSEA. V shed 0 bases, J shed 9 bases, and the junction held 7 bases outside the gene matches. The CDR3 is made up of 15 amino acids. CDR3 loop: CSVEDPGQGAGEQFF. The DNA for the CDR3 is TGCAGCGTTGAAGATCCTGGACAGGGGGCGGGTGAGCAGTTCTTC.

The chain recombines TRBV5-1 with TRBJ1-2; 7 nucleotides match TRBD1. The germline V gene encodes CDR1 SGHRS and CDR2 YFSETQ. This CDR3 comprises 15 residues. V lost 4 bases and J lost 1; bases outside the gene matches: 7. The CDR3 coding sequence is TGCGCCAGCAGCCCCCGACAGGGTGTTAACTATGGCTACACCTTC. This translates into CASSPRQGVNYGYTF.

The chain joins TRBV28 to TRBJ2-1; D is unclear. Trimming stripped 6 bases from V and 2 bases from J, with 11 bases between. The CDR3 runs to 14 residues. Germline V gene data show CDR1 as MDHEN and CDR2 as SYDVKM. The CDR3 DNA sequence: TGTGCCAGCAGGCGTACTTCCCCCTACAATGAGCAGTTCTTC. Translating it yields CASRRTSPYNEQFF.

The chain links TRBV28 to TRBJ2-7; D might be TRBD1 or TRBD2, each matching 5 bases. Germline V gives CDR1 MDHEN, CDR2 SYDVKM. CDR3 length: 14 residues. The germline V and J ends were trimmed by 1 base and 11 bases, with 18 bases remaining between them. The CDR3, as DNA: TGTGCCAGCAGTTTATCCGGGACGGATCCCCGGGAGTACTTC. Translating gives CASSLSGTDPREYF.

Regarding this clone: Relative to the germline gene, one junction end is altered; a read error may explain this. CDR3 residues: CVSSPLPGASEQYF. The DNA of the CDR3 is TGTGTCAGCTCACCGCTACCGGGAGCTAGCGAGCAGTACTTC. J is TRBJ2-7 and V is TRBV18; TRBD2 might be the D (6 bases). The CDR3 length is 14 residues. The germline gives CDR1 KGHSH, CDR2 LQKENI.

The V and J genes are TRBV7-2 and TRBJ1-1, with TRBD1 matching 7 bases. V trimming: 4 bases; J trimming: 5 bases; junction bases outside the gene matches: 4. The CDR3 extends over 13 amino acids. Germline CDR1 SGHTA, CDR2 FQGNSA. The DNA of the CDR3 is TGTGCCAGCAGCTACCAGGGGGGGACTGAAGCTTTCTTT. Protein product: CASSYQGGTEAFF.

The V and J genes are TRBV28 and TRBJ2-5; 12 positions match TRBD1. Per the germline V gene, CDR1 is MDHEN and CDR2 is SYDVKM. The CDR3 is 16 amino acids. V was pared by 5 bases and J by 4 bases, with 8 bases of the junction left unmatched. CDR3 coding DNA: TGTGCCAGCAGTCCGGGACAGGGGGCAGAGAGAGAGACCCAGTACTTC. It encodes CASSPGQGAERETQYF.

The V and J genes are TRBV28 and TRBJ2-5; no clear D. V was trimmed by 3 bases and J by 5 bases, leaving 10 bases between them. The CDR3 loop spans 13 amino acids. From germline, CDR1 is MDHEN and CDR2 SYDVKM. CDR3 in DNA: TGTGCCAGCAGTTTGGCGCTCGGGGAGACCCAGTACTTC. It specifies CASSLALGETQYF.

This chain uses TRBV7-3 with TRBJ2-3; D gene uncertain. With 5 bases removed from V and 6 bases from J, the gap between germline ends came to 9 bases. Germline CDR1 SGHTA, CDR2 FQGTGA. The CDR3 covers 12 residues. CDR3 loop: CASSPTRDTQYF. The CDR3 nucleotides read TGTGCCAGCAGCCCGACTCGCGATACGCAGTATTTT.

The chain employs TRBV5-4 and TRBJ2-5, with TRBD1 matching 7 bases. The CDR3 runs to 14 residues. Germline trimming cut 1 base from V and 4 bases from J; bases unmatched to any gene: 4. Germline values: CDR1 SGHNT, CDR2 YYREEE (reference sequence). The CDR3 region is CASSLKSGGETQYF. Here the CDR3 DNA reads TGTGCCAGCAGCTTGAAGTCAGGGGGAGAGACCCAGTACTTC.

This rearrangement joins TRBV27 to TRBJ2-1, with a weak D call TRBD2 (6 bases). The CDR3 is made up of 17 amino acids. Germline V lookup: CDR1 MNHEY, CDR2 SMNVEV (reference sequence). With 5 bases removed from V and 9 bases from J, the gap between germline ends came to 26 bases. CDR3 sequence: CASSHYQEAGHGGEQFF. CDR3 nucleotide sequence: TGTGCCAGCAGTCATTATCAGGAAGCGGGTCACGGCGGTGAGCAGTTCTTC.